A selection of T cell receptor beta chains follows, all from one sample in a study of T cell repertoires in cytomegalovirus infection. TCRdb re-analysed the reads in MiXCR, keeping a single row per CDR3 protein. The sample holds approximately 500,000 distinct CDR3 sequences, around 30% seen once. The antigens for these receptors are not known. Sample: cultured PBMCs, taken from culture after CMV antigen stimulation. These receptors were collected from a human donor in good health (CMV status not recorded). Some clones in this sample may be carry-over from other donors' samples. The CDR3 runs from the conserved cysteine through the conserved F or W. A D gene is named only where the DNA matches it firmly. Some rows have no size entry. The others give once, few or many, or a class for an expanded clone.

CDR3 length: 13; V gene: TRBV20-1; J gene: TRBJ1-4; D gene: TRBD1; clone size: NA; CDR3 DNA: TGCGGAGCACCGGACAGGGCCGAATCGGTCCTGTTTTTT; CDR3 protein: CGAPDRAESVLFF
CDR3 length: 14; V gene: TRBV14; J gene: TRBJ1-6; D gene: NA; clone size: NA; CDR3 DNA: TGTGCCAGCGGATACAGCTCCTATAATTCACCCCTCCACTTT; CDR3 protein: CASGYSSYNSPLHF
CDR3 length: 18; V gene: TRBV6-1; J gene: TRBJ2-1; D gene: TRBD2; clone size: NA; CDR3 DNA: TGTGCCAGCAGTTCTAAGGGACCACTAGCGGGCAAATACAATGAGCAGTTCTTC; CDR3 protein: CASSSKGPLAGKYNEQFF
CDR3 length: 14; V gene: TRBV12-3/TRBV12-4; J gene: TRBJ1-1; D gene: NA; clone size: many; CDR3 DNA: TGTGCCAGCAGTCCCGGGTTGGGGGGCACTGAAGCTTTCTTT; CDR3 protein: CASSPGLGGTEAFF
CDR3 length: 11; V gene: TRBV7-2; J gene: TRBJ2-1; D gene: NA; clone size: NA; CDR3 DNA: TGTGCCAGCAGCTTAGACAGGGTTCTGTTCTTC; CDR3 protein: CASSLDRVLFF
CDR3 length: 14; V gene: TRBV5-5; J gene: TRBJ1-5; D gene: NA; clone size: NA; CDR3 DNA: TGTGCCAGCAGCTTTACCGACAGGAGTCAGCCCCAGCATTTT; CDR3 protein: CASSFTDRSQPQHF
CDR3 length: 15; V gene: TRBV6-1; J gene: TRBJ2-2; D gene: TRBD2; clone size: many; CDR3 DNA: TGTGCCAGCAGTAACCCGGGACTAGGGTCCGGGGAGCTGTTTTTT; CDR3 protein: CASSNPGLGSGELFF
CDR3 length: 14; V gene: TRBV12-3/TRBV12-4; J gene: TRBJ1-5; D gene: TRBD1; clone size: few; CDR3 DNA: TGTGCCAGCGCCGGGACAGGTAGCAATCAGCCCCAGCATTTT; CDR3 protein: CASAGTGSNQPQHF
CDR3 length: 14; V gene: TRBV6-2/TRBV6-3; J gene: TRBJ1-2; D gene: NA; clone size: NA; CDR3 DNA: TGTGCCAGCAGAAGGACGGATACTAACTATGGCTACACCTTC; CDR3 protein: CASRRTDTNYGYTF
CDR3 length: 13; V gene: TRBV7-2; J gene: TRBJ1-1; D gene: TRBD1; clone size: many; CDR3 DNA: TGTGCCAGCAGCCGCGGACAGGCCGGTGGGGCTTTCTTT; CDR3 protein: CASSRGQAGGAFF
CDR3 length: 19; V gene: TRBV6-2/TRBV6-3; J gene: TRBJ1-6; D gene: TRBD1; clone size: NA; CDR3 DNA: TGTGCCAGCAGCGACGGGACAGGGGGCTATAGCTCCTATAATTCACCCCTCCACTTT; CDR3 protein: CASSDGTGGYSSYNSPLHF
CDR3 length: 15; V gene: TRBV19; J gene: TRBJ2-1; D gene: TRBD2; clone size: NA; CDR3 DNA: TGTGCCAGTAGTATAGAAGCGGGAATTAGCAATGAGCAGTTCTTC; CDR3 protein: CASSIEAGISNEQFF
CDR3 length: 14; V gene: TRBV5-4; J gene: TRBJ2-5; D gene: NA; clone size: few; CDR3 DNA: TGTGCCAGCAGCTTGGCCGGGCGGGAAGAGACCCAGTACTTC; CDR3 protein: CASSLAGREETQYF
CDR3 length: 16; V gene: TRBV27; J gene: TRBJ2-2; D gene: TRBD2; clone size: few; CDR3 DNA: TGTGCCAGCAGTTCCCACAGGAGTGGGAGGGCCGGGGAGCTGTTTTTT; CDR3 protein: CASSSHRSGRAGELFF
CDR3 length: 13; V gene: TRBV7-3; J gene: TRBJ1-2; D gene: NA; clone size: few; CDR3 DNA: TGTGCCAGCAGCACCGACAGTGACTATGGCTACACCTTC; CDR3 protein: CASSTDSDYGYTF
CDR3 length: 15; V gene: TRBV6-2/TRBV6-3; J gene: TRBJ2-2; D gene: NA; clone size: few; CDR3 DNA: TGTGCCAGCAGTTACGGTCACCCGAACACCGGGGAGCTGTTTTTT; CDR3 protein: CASSYGHPNTGELFF
CDR3 length: 11; V gene: TRBV28; J gene: TRBJ1-1; D gene: NA; clone size: NA; CDR3 DNA: TGTGCCAGCAGTTTATTCACTGAAGCTTTCTTT; CDR3 protein: CASSLFTEAFF
CDR3 length: 16; V gene: TRBV27; J gene: TRBJ1-5; D gene: TRBD1; clone size: few; CDR3 DNA: TGTGCCAGCAGTTCCTGGGTCGGACAGGGAACTCAGCCCCAGCATTTT; CDR3 protein: CASSSWVGQGTQPQHF
CDR3 length: 15; V gene: TRBV7-2; J gene: TRBJ1-2; D gene: TRBD1; clone size: few; CDR3 DNA: TGTGCCAGCAGCCTCGACAGGGGGGCGAGCTATGGCTACACCTTC; CDR3 protein: CASSLDRGASYGYTF
CDR3 length: 13; V gene: TRBV28; J gene: TRBJ2-7; D gene: TRBD1; clone size: NA; CDR3 DNA: TGTGCCAGCAGTGCGGGACAGGGGGGCGAGCAGTACTTC; CDR3 protein: CASSAGQGGEQYF
CDR3 length: 15; V gene: TRBV6-2/TRBV6-3; J gene: TRBJ2-2; D gene: NA; clone size: NA; CDR3 DNA: TGTGCCAGCAGCCAATTTGCCGCGAACACCGGGGAGCTGTTTTTT; CDR3 protein: CASSQFAANTGELFF
CDR3 length: 17; V gene: TRBV19; J gene: TRBJ2-3; D gene: TRBD2; clone size: once; CDR3 DNA: TGTGCCAGTAGTATATTCTCACTAGCGGGAGTCAAAGATACGCAGTATTTT; CDR3 protein: CASSIFSLAGVKDTQYF
CDR3 length: 16; V gene: TRBV7-2; J gene: TRBJ2-2; D gene: TRBD2; clone size: NA; CDR3 DNA: TGTGCCAGCAGCCCGCGCGTAGCGGGAGGTACCGGGGAGCTGTTTTTT; CDR3 protein: CASSPRVAGGTGELFF
CDR3 length: 14; V gene: TRBV5-1; J gene: TRBJ2-1; D gene: TRBD2; clone size: once; CDR3 DNA: TGCGCCAGCAGCCTACTAGCGGGGACCAATGAGCAGTTCTTC; CDR3 protein: CASSLLAGTNEQFF
CDR3 length: 14; V gene: TRBV28; J gene: TRBJ2-3; D gene: NA; clone size: once; CDR3 DNA: TGTGCCAGCACCTCTGGAATAGGCACAGATACGCAGTATTTT; CDR3 protein: CASTSGIGTDTQYF
CDR3 length: 14; V gene: TRBV7-3; J gene: TRBJ2-1; D gene: NA; clone size: NA; CDR3 DNA: TGTGCCAGCAGTCCCACCCGGGACACCAATGAGCAGTTCTTC; CDR3 protein: CASSPTRDTNEQFF
CDR3 length: 13; V gene: TRBV7-6; J gene: TRBJ2-3; D gene: NA; clone size: NA; CDR3 DNA: TGTGCCAGCAGCCTAAACACCCAGAATACGCAGTATTTT; CDR3 protein: CASSLNTQNTQYF
CDR3 length: 15; V gene: TRBV6-2/TRBV6-3; J gene: TRBJ2-1; D gene: TRBD2; clone size: few; CDR3 DNA: TGTGCCAGCAGCTCACCGGGACTAGCGGGAGTGTTTAGGTTCTTC; CDR3 protein: CASSSPGLAGVFRFF
CDR3 length: 18; V gene: TRBV7-2; J gene: TRBJ2-3; D gene: TRBD2; clone size: many; CDR3 DNA: TGTGCCAGCAGCTTTGGCCCCCCAGGGAGGGGTAGCACAGATACGCAGTATTTT; CDR3 protein: CASSFGPPGRGSTDTQYF
CDR3 length: 14; V gene: TRBV11-3; J gene: TRBJ1-1; D gene: NA; clone size: NA; CDR3 DNA: TGTGCCAGCAGCCATTTCGAGATGAACACTGAAGCTTTCTTT; CDR3 protein: CASSHFEMNTEAFF
CDR3 length: 16; V gene: TRBV28; J gene: TRBJ1-5; D gene: NA; clone size: few; CDR3 DNA: TGTGCCAGCAGTTTGGTTAGGGTTCGGGGCAATCAGCCCCAGCATTTT; CDR3 protein: CASSLVRVRGNQPQHF
CDR3 length: 16; V gene: TRBV7-2; J gene: TRBJ2-3; D gene: NA; clone size: many; CDR3 DNA: TGTGCCAGCAGCCTCCCGATCAGCGTCTACACAGATACGCAGTATTTT; CDR3 protein: CASSLPISVYTDTQYF
CDR3 length: 15; V gene: TRBV7-8; J gene: TRBJ1-1; D gene: NA; clone size: many; CDR3 DNA: TGTGCCAGCAGCGGCTCGGGGTTCATGAACACTGAAGCTTTCTTT; CDR3 protein: CASSGSGFMNTEAFF
CDR3 length: 13; V gene: TRBV4-2; J gene: TRBJ2-1; D gene: NA; clone size: NA; CDR3 DNA: TGTGCCAGCAGCCAAGATCAGCTCTATGAGCAGTTCTTC; CDR3 protein: CASSQDQLYEQFF
CDR3 length: 13; V gene: TRBV12-3/TRBV12-4; J gene: TRBJ2-2; D gene: NA; clone size: NA; CDR3 DNA: TGTGCCAGCAGTAGGTTTCGAACCGGGGAGCTGTTTTTT; CDR3 protein: CASSRFRTGELFF
CDR3 length: 16; V gene: TRBV19; J gene: TRBJ2-1; D gene: NA; clone size: NA; CDR3 DNA: TGTGCCAGTAACGGCGGGATCCGGAAGAACTACAATGAGCAGTTCTTC; CDR3 protein: CASNGGIRKNYNEQFF
CDR3 length: 17; V gene: TRBV19; J gene: TRBJ2-1; D gene: TRBD2; clone size: NA; CDR3 DNA: TGTGCCAGTAGTATAAGGTCCCTAGCGGGTCGGACCCATGAGCAGTTCTTC; CDR3 protein: CASSIRSLAGRTHEQFF
CDR3 length: 13; V gene: TRBV6-1; J gene: TRBJ1-1; D gene: TRBD1; clone size: few; CDR3 DNA: TGTGCCAGCACCCTAGACGGGACAGGTGGTGCTTTCTTT; CDR3 protein: CASTLDGTGGAFF
CDR3 length: 16; V gene: TRBV24-1; J gene: TRBJ2-2; D gene: NA; clone size: NA; CDR3 DNA: TGTGCCACCTCTACAGGGATTCAAGGAAACACCGGGGAGCTGTTTTTT; CDR3 protein: CATSTGIQGNTGELFF
CDR3 length: 14; V gene: TRBV27; J gene: TRBJ1-5; D gene: NA; clone size: few; CDR3 DNA: TGTGCCAGCAGTTTATCTTCGCGGGTCAGGCCCCAGCATTTT; CDR3 protein: CASSLSSRVRPQHF
CDR3 length: 12; V gene: TRBV10-3; J gene: TRBJ2-7; D gene: NA; clone size: NA; CDR3 DNA: TGTGCCATCAGTGAGTCGGGCTACGAGCAGTACTTC; CDR3 protein: CAISESGYEQYF